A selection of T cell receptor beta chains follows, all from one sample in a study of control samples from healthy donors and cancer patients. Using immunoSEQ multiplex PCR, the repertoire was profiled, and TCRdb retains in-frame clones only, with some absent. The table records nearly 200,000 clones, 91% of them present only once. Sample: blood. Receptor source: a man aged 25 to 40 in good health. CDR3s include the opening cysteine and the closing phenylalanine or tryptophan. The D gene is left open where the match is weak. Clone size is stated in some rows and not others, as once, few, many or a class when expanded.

CDR3 protein: CASSPSGQAIYGYTF
CDR3 DNA: TGTGCCAGCAGTCCCTCGGGACAGGCAATCTATGGCTACACCTTC
V gene: TRBV6-5
clone size: -
J gene: TRBJ1-2
D gene: TRBD1

CDR3 protein: CAISEPQTSTDTQYF
CDR3 DNA: TGTGCCATCAGTGAGCCCCAGACTAGCACAGATACGCAGTATTTT
V gene: TRBV10-3
clone size: -
J gene: TRBJ2-3
D gene: -

CDR3 protein: CASSTGTGDLFLYEQYF
CDR3 DNA: TGTGCCAGCAGCACCGGGACAGGGGATCTATTCCTCTACGAGCAGTACTTC
V gene: TRBV5-5
clone size: -
J gene: TRBJ2-7
D gene: TRBD1

CDR3 protein: CASSQELLRTGNNQPQHF
CDR3 DNA: TGCGCCAGCAGCCAAGAGTTACTCCGGACAGGTAATAATCAGCCCCAGCATTTT
V gene: TRBV4-1
clone size: -
J gene: TRBJ1-5
D gene: TRBD1

CDR3 protein: CSVDGFGDLGFTEAFF
CDR3 DNA: TGCAGCGTAGATGGGTTCGGGGACTTAGGTTTTACTGAAGCTTTCTTT
V gene: TRBV29-1
clone size: -
J gene: TRBJ1-1
D gene: -

CDR3 protein: CASSDDADTGELFF
CDR3 DNA: TGTGCCAGCAGTGACGACGCGGACACCGGGGAGCTGTTTTTT
V gene: TRBV6-4
clone size: -
J gene: TRBJ2-2
D gene: -

CDR3 protein: CASSPGQGMAEAFF
CDR3 DNA: TGTGCCAGCAGCCCCGGACAGGGAATGGCTGAAGCTTTCTTT
V gene: TRBV2
clone size: -
J gene: TRBJ1-1
D gene: TRBD1

CDR3 protein: CASSYSDRGRSYEQYF
CDR3 DNA: TGTGCCAGCAGTTATTCGGACAGGGGACGATCCTACGAGCAGTACTTC
V gene: TRBV6-5
clone size: -
J gene: TRBJ2-7
D gene: TRBD1

CDR3 protein: CASSLDSPVNYGYTF
CDR3 DNA: TGTGCCAGCAGCTTAGATAGCCCGGTGAACTATGGCTACACCTTC
V gene: TRBV11-2
clone size: -
J gene: TRBJ1-2
D gene: -

CDR3 protein: CASSARTSLPGELFF
CDR3 DNA: TGTGCCAGCAGCGCAAGGACTAGCTTACCCGGGGAGCTGTTTTTT
V gene: TRBV3-1/TRBV3-2
clone size: -
J gene: TRBJ2-2
D gene: TRBD2

CDR3 protein: CASSLPSGGGTDSNYGYTF
CDR3 DNA: TGTGCCAGCAGCTTACCTTCCGGGGGCGGGACGGACTCTAACTATGGCTACACCTTC
V gene: TRBV4-2
clone size: once
J gene: TRBJ1-2
D gene: -

CDR3 protein: CASSLGGFSGNTIYF
CDR3 DNA: TGTGCCAGCAGCCTTGGGGGTTTCTCTGGAAACACCATATATTTT
V gene: TRBV6-5
clone size: -
J gene: TRBJ1-3
D gene: -

CDR3 protein: CASSPTSRGRELFF
CDR3 DNA: TGTGCCAGCAGCCCGACTAGCCGGGGAAGGGAGCTGTTTTTT
V gene: TRBV6-2/TRBV6-3
clone size: few
J gene: TRBJ2-2
D gene: TRBD2

CDR3 protein: CASSPRAGQISNQPQHF
CDR3 DNA: TGTGCCAGCAGTCCCCGTGCGGGACAGATAAGCAATCAGCCCCAGCATTTT
V gene: TRBV6-6
clone size: -
J gene: TRBJ1-5
D gene: TRBD1

CDR3 protein: CASSLRATDTQYF
CDR3 DNA: TGTGCCAGCAGCTTGCGAGCAACGGATACGCAGTATTTT
V gene: TRBV5-8
clone size: once
J gene: TRBJ2-3
D gene: -

CDR3 protein: CASSPGTPTGELFF
CDR3 DNA: TGTGCCAGCAGCCCGGGGACCCCCACCGGGGAGCTGTTTTTT
V gene: TRBV7-9
clone size: -
J gene: TRBJ2-2
D gene: -

CDR3 protein: CASSVKGWNTEAFF
CDR3 DNA: TGTGCCAGCAGTGTGAAGGGGTGGAACACTGAAGCTTTCTTT
V gene: TRBV25-1
clone size: -
J gene: TRBJ1-1
D gene: -

CDR3 protein: CASSSRSIRGDGYTF
CDR3 DNA: TGTGCCAGCAGTTCGCGCTCAATCAGGGGAGACGGCTACACCTTC
V gene: TRBV27
clone size: once
J gene: TRBJ1-2
D gene: -

CDR3 protein: CASSLAGWSSYNEQFF
CDR3 DNA: TGTGCCAGCAGCCTAGCGGGGTGGAGCTCCTACAATGAGCAGTTCTTC
V gene: TRBV5-8
clone size: -
J gene: TRBJ2-1
D gene: TRBD2

CDR3 protein: CASGWNSGGAGGELFF
CDR3 DNA: TGTGCTAGTGGTTGGAATAGCGGGGGGGCCGGCGGGGAGCTGTTTTTT
V gene: TRBV12-5
clone size: -
J gene: TRBJ2-2
D gene: TRBD2

CDR3 protein: CASSKPGTGIYYGYTF
CDR3 DNA: TGTGCCAGCAGCAAACCTGGGACAGGGATCTATTATGGCTACACCTTC
V gene: TRBV21-1
clone size: -
J gene: TRBJ1-2
D gene: -

CDR3 protein: CSVRIRETVEKLFF
CDR3 DNA: TGCAGCGTTAGAATTCGTGAGACCGTTGAAAAACTGTTTTTT
V gene: TRBV29-1
clone size: -
J gene: TRBJ1-4
D gene: -

CDR3 protein: CASSEALRNGGYTF
CDR3 DNA: TGTGCCAGCAGTGAAGCGCTTCGGAACGGGGGCTACACCTTC
V gene: TRBV2
clone size: once
J gene: TRBJ1-2
D gene: -

CDR3 protein: CASSEGGWGGYTF
CDR3 DNA: TGTGCCAGCAGTGAGGGGGGTTGGGGGGGCTACACCTTC
V gene: TRBV6-1
clone size: -
J gene: TRBJ1-2
D gene: -

CDR3 protein: CASSLGQAPRFF
CDR3 DNA: TGTGCCAGCAGCTTGGGGCAGGCCCCACGGTTCTTC
V gene: TRBV5-6
clone size: -
J gene: TRBJ2-1
D gene: -

CDR3 protein: CASSPTSGGGAFF
CDR3 DNA: TGTGCCAGCAGCCCTACTTCCGGGGGGGGAGCTTTCTTT
V gene: TRBV7-9
clone size: -
J gene: TRBJ1-1
D gene: -

CDR3 protein: CASGLGGTEKLFF
CDR3 DNA: TGCGCCAGCGGTTTGGGAGGGACTGAAAAACTGTTTTTT
V gene: TRBV10-2
clone size: -
J gene: TRBJ1-4
D gene: -

CDR3 protein: CASSQQDMISYNEQFF
CDR3 DNA: TGCGCCAGCAGCCAACAAGACATGATATCCTACAATGAGCAGTTCTTC
V gene: TRBV4-1
clone size: few
J gene: TRBJ2-1
D gene: -

CDR3 protein: CASTLWAAGVTNEKLFF
CDR3 DNA: TGTGCCAGCACCTTGTGGGCAGCCGGGGTTACTAATGAAAAACTGTTTTTT
V gene: TRBV7-9
clone size: -
J gene: TRBJ1-4
D gene: -

CDR3 protein: CASSPGVRNTEAFF
CDR3 DNA: TGTGCCAGCAGCCCCGGGGTTAGGAACACTGAAGCTTTCTTT
V gene: TRBV6-5
clone size: -
J gene: TRBJ1-1
D gene: -

CDR3 protein: CVRSLEGSLPATNEKLFF
CDR3 DNA: TGTGTCAGAAGCTTAGAGGGTAGCCTTCCTGCAACTAATGAAAAACTGTTTTTT
V gene: TRBV7-5
clone size: -
J gene: TRBJ1-4
D gene: -

CDR3 protein: CASSSQGQAYQPQHF
CDR3 DNA: TGTGCCAGCAGTTCCCAGGGACAGGCGTATCAGCCCCAGCATTTT
V gene: TRBV6-6
clone size: -
J gene: TRBJ1-5
D gene: TRBD1

CDR3 protein: CASRGGDSFTDTQYF
CDR3 DNA: TGTGCCAGCAGAGGGGGGGACAGCTTCACAGATACGCAGTATTTT
V gene: TRBV5-4
clone size: once
J gene: TRBJ2-3
D gene: -

CDR3 protein: CASSKADSSESPLHF
CDR3 DNA: TGTGCCAGCAGCAAAGCGGACAGCTCAGAGTCACCCCTCCACTTT
V gene: TRBV21-1
clone size: -
J gene: TRBJ1-6
D gene: -

CDR3 protein: CASSVASGGSTDTQYF
CDR3 DNA: TGTGCCAGCAGTGTCGCCAGCGGGGGGTCCACAGATACGCAGTATTTT
V gene: TRBV2
clone size: -
J gene: TRBJ2-3
D gene: TRBD2

CDR3 protein: CASSVWDRKNIQYF
CDR3 DNA: TGTGCCAGCAGTGTTTGGGACAGGAAAAACATTCAGTACTTC
V gene: TRBV2
clone size: -
J gene: TRBJ2-4
D gene: TRBD1

CDR3 protein: CASGGGGQPQHF
CDR3 DNA: TGTGCCAGCGGCGGAGGGGGACAGCCCCAGCATTTT
V gene: TRBV12-3/TRBV12-4
clone size: -
J gene: TRBJ1-5
D gene: -

CDR3 protein: CASSPPTGNTEAFF
CDR3 DNA: TGTGCCAGCAGCCCCCCCACAGGGAACACTGAAGCTTTCTTT
V gene: TRBV9
clone size: -
J gene: TRBJ1-1
D gene: -

CDR3 protein: CASSLGGTGYTEAFF
CDR3 DNA: TGCGCCAGCAGCTTGGGCGGAACAGGGTACACTGAAGCTTTCTTT
V gene: TRBV5-1
clone size: few
J gene: TRBJ1-1
D gene: -